This T cell receptor beta chain was captured in a study of T cell responses to AZD1222 COVID-19 vaccine. Study observations and caveats: White British donors predominated, females outnumbered males, and clonal diversity was possibly underestimated. Sampling that yielded the repertoires occurred only after the peak T cell response. The span of vaccine-associated CD4 TCRs extended across spike, with dominance at 160-218 and 743-854. Receipt of two AZD1222 doses was followed by a rise in Spike-specific TCR breadth and depth.

Clones were read by immunoSEQ multiplex PCR, and TCRdb kept only the in-frame ones, dropping some. The table shows roughly 140,000 clones, with 80% to 90% occurring only once. V dropped 4 bases and J dropped 3 bases, with 12 bases sitting between them. This CDR3 has 14 amino acids. Germline V gene lookup returns CDR1 KGHSH and CDR2 LQKENI. Comments on this clone: The antigen remains undetermined.

This sequence joins TRBV18 and TRBJ1-1; D is possibly TRBD1 (5 bases). The source is an adult in good health. This material consisted of peripheral blood, taken on day 0 of AZD1222 vaccination. DNA for the CDR3: TGTGCCAGCTCACGGGGGGGAAGTCACACTGAAGCTTTCTTT. Translated, it gives CASSRGGSHTEAFF.